The 5 T cell receptor beta chains presented below share a single source sample, sequenced in a study of beta chain features in type 1 diabetes. Since all of the isolated RNA was reverse transcribed, expressed TCRB transcripts were what got sequenced. Sequenced by immunoSEQ multiplex PCR; TCRdb stores in-frame clones only, minus some. The table lists 430,000 or so clones, about an eighth of them singletons. Sequenced sample: naive CD4+ T cells from blood. The receptors stem from a woman between 18 and 29 years old in good health.

Here the CDR3 reads CSVEDLFLAKETQYF. The CDR3 nucleotides read TGCAGCGTTGAAGATCTTTTCCTAGCGAAGGAGACCCAGTACTTC. The J gene is TRBJ2-5, the V gene TRBV29-1; TRBD2 might be the D (6 bases). The germline CDR1 and CDR2 sequences are SQVTM and ANQGSEA. Between the trimmed V and J ends, which lost 0 bases and 5 bases, there was a span of 16 bases. CDR3 size: 15 residues. Full variable domain (outside the CDR3, taken from reference TRBV29-1 and TRBJ2-5): SAVISQKPSRDICQRGTSLTIQCQVDSQVTMMFWYRQQPGQSLTLIATANQGSEATYESGFVIDKFPISRPNLTFSTLTVSNMSPEDSSIYLCSVEDLFLAKETQYFGPGTRLLVL.

This clone came up a few times. This sequence joins TRBV30 and TRBJ2-7, with 9 bases aligning to TRBD1. This CDR3 spans 12 amino acids. Trimming took 7 bases from V and 3 from J; bases not matched to a gene: 4. CDR1 is GTSNPN and CDR2 is SVGIG in the germline V gene (reference sequence). The CDR3 loop is CAFGTGLYEQYF. In DNA form, the CDR3 reads TGTGCCTTCGGGACAGGGCTCTACGAGCAGTACTTC.

This clone was seen a handful of times. The V call is TRBV18, the J call TRBJ2-7; no clear D gene. This CDR3 is built from 14 residues. V dropped 0 bases and J dropped 3 bases, with 9 bases sitting between them. Germline-derived CDR1 and CDR2 are KGHSH and LQKENI. The CDR3 protein is CASSPPGRNYEQYV. As DNA, the CDR3 is TGTGCCAGCTCACCACCGGGAAGGAACTACGAGCAGTACGTC.

The rearrangement links TRBV29-1 to TRBJ2-5; TRBD1 might be the D (5 bases). This CDR3 is built from 13 residues. The germline V gene has CDR1 SQVTM and CDR2 ANQGSEA. Between the trimmed V and J ends, which lost 4 bases and 4 bases, there was a span of 13 bases. DNA of the CDR3: TGCAGCGTTGTCAAAGGGGCCCCAGAGACCCAGTACTTC. Translation: CSVVKGAPETQYF. Supplemented by reference TRBV29-1 and TRBJ2-5, the full variable domain reads SAVISQKPSRDICQRGTSLTIQCQVDSQVTMMFWYRQQPGQSLTLIATANQGSEATYESGFVIDKFPISRPNLTFSTLTVSNMSPEDSSIYLCSVVKGAPETQYFGPGTRLLVL.

The chain links TRBV9 to TRBJ2-4, with no clear D. The CDR3 totals 14 residues. V was cut by 1 base and J by 6 bases, with 11 bases left in between. Germline V lookup: CDR1 SGDLS, CDR2 YYNGEE. The CDR3 DNA reads TGTGCCAGCAGCGTAAATGCGGATAGAAACATTCAGTACTTC. Residues: CASSVNADRNIQYF. The full variable domain, completed using reference TRBV9 and TRBJ2-4, is DSGVTQTPKHLITATGQRVTLRCSPRSGDLSVYWYQQSLDQGLQFLIQYYNGEERAKGNILERFSAQQFPDLHSELNLSSLELGDSALYFCASSVNADRNIQYFGAGTRLSVL.